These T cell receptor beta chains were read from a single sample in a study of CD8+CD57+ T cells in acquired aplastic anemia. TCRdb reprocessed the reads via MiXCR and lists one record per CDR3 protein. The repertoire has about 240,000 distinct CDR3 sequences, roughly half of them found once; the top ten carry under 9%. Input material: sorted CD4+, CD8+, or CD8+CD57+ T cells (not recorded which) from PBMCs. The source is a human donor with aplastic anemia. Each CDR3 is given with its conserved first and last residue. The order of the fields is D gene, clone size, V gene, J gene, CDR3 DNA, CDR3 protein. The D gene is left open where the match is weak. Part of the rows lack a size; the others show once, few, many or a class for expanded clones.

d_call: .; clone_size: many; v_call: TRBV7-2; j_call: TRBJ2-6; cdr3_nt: TGTGCCAGCAGCTTAGCGGACTCTGGGGCCAACGTCCTGACTTTC; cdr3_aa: CASSLADSGANVLTF
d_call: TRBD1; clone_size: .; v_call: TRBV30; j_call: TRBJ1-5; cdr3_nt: TGTGCCTGGACTTCTGGACAGGGGAATCAGCCCCAGCATTTT; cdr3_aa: CAWTSGQGNQPQHF
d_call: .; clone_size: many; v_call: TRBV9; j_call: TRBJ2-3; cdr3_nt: TGTGCCAGCAGCGAAGAGGGAAGCACAGATACGCAGTATTTT; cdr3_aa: CASSEEGSTDTQYF
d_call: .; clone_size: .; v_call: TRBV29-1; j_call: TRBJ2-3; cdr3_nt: TGCAGCGTTTCCCCCTCAGATACGCAGTATTTT; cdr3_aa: CSVSPSDTQYF
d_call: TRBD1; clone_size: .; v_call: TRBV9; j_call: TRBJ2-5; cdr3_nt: TGTGCCAGCAGCGCGGGACAGGAGGAAGAGACCCAGTACTTC; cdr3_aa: CASSAGQEEETQYF
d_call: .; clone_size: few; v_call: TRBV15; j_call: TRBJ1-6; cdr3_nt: TGTGCCACCAGCAGGGGATCAGGGAATTCACCCCTCCACTTT; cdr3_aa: CATSRGSGNSPLHF
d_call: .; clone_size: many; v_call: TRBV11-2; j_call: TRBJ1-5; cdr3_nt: TGTGCCAGCAGCTTAGACCCCGGACAGCCCCAGCATTTT; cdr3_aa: CASSLDPGQPQHF
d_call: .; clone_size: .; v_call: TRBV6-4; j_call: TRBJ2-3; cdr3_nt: TGTGCCAGCAGCCCGGGCGAGGGACGGCCAATTGATGAGCAGTATTTT; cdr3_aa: CASSPGEGRPIDEQYF
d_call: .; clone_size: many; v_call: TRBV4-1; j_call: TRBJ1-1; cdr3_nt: TGCGCCAGCAGCCCCGCTCAGGGCTCGAACACTGAAGCTTTCTTT; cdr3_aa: CASSPAQGSNTEAFF
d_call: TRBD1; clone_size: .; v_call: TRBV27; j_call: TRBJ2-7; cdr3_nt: TGTGCCAGCAGCGACAGGGATCGGTTCTACGAGCAGTACTTC; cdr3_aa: CASSDRDRFYEQYF
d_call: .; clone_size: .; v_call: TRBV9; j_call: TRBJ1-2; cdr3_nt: TGTGCCAGCAGGGGACTGGGGCGGGGGATCGGATCCGATGGCTACACCTTC; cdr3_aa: CASRGLGRGIGSDGYTF
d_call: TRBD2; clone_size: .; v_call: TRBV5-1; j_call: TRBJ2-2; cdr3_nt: TGCGCCAGCAGCTTGGTAGTCACGGGACTAGTGGAAACCGGGGAGCTGTTTTTT; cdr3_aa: CASSLVVTGLVETGELFF
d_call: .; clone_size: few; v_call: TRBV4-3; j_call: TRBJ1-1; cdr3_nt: TGCGCCAGCAGCCCTTATGCAGACGGGAACACTGAAGCTTTCTTT; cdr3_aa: CASSPYADGNTEAFF
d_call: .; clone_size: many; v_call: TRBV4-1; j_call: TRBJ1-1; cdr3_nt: TGCGCCAGCAGCCAAGTCCCCGCATCCATGAACACTGAAGCTTTCTTT; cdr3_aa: CASSQVPASMNTEAFF
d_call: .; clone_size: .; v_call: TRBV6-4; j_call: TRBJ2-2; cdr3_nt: TGTGCCAGCAGTGAGGGGGACGGGGAGCTGTTTTTT; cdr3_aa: CASSEGDGELFF
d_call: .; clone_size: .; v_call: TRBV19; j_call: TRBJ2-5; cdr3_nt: TGTGCCAGTAGTGTCCAGGGTGGAGTGGAGACCCAGTACTTC; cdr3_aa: CASSVQGGVETQYF
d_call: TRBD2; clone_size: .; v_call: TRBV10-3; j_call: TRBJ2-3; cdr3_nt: TGTGCCATCAGTGAGACAACTAGCGGGGGAGGCACAGATACGCAGTATTTT; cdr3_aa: CAISETTSGGGTDTQYF
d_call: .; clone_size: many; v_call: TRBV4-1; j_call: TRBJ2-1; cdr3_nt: TGCGCCAGCAGCGACACTAGTGATGAGCAGTTCTTC; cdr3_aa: CASSDTSDEQFF
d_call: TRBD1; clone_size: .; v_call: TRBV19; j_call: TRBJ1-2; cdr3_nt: TGTGCCAGCCAGAAGGGGGCAGGCTACACCTTC; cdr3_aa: CASQKGAGYTF
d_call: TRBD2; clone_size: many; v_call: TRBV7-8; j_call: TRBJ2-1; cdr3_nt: TGTGCCAGCAGAAACACCCCGGCTAGCGGTCCCTACAATGAGCAGTTCTTC; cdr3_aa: CASRNTPASGPYNEQFF
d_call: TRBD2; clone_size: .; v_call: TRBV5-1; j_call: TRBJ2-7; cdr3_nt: TGCGTCAGCAGCTTGTGGGGGGGGTTTGAGGACGAGCAGTACTTC; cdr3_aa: CVSSLWGGFEDEQYF
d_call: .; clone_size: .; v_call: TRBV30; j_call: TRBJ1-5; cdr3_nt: TGTGCCTGCGGCAGGGGCAATCAGCCCCAGCATTTT; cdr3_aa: CACGRGNQPQHF
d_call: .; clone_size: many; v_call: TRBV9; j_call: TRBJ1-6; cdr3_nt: TGTGCCAGCAGCGTAGAAACAGAGAATAATTCACCCCTCCACTTT; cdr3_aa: CASSVETENNSPLHF
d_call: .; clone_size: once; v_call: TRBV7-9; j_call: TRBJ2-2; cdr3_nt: TGTGCCAGCAGCTTAGGGGGGGGCAACACCGGGGAGCTGTTTTTT; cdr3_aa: CASSLGGGNTGELFF
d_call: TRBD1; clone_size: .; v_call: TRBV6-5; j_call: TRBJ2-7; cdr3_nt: TGTGCCAGCAGACCCGGGACAGGGGCGAACGAGCAGTACTTC; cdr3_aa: CASRPGTGANEQYF
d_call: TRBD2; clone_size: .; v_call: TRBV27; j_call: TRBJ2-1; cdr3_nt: TGTGCCAGTGCAGCTGTCGGGACTAGCGGGACTTACAATGAGCAGTTCTTC; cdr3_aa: CASAAVGTSGTYNEQFF
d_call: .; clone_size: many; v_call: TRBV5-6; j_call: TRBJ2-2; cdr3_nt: TGTGCCAGCAGCTTTAACACCGGGGAGCTGTTTTTT; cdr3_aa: CASSFNTGELFF
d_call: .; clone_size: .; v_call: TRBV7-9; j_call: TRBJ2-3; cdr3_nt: TGTGCCAGCAGCTCTAGGACCACAGATACGCAGTATTTT; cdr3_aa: CASSSRTTDTQYF
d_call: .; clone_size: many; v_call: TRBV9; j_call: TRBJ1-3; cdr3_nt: TGTGCCAGCACCATGGACTGGGGCTCTGGAAACACCATATATTTT; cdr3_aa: CASTMDWGSGNTIYF
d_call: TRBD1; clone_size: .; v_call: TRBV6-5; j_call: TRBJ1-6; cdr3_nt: TGTGCCATCAGGGACAGGGCGTCGAGCTCCTATAATTCACCCCTCCACTTT; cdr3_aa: CAIRDRASSSYNSPLHF
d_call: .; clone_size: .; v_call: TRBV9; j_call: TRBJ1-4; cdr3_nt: TGTGCCAGCAGCACAAGGGACGGAGGGCAGGGTGAAAAACTGTTTTTT; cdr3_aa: CASSTRDGGQGEKLFF
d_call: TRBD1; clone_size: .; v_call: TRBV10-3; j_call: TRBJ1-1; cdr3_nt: TGTGCCATCAAAACAGGGGGCGCCGACACTGAAGCTTTCTTT; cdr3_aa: CAIKTGGADTEAFF
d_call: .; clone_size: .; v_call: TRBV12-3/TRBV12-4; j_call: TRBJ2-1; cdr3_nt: TGTGCCAGCAGTTTTCACCCCAATGAGCAGTTCTTC; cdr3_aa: CASSFHPNEQFF
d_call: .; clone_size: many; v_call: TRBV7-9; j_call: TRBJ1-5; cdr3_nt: TGTGCCAGCAGCTGCGGACGGGATCAGCCCCAGCATTTT; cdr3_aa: CASSCGRDQPQHF
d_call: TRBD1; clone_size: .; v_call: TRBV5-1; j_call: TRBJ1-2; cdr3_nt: TGCGCCAGCAGGCTAGGGGGCGACTATGGCTACACCTTC; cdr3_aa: CASRLGGDYGYTF
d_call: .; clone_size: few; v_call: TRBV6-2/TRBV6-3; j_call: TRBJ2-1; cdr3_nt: TGTGCCAGCAGCCTGGTGGGGGAGAGAGTCGATGAGCAGTTCTTC; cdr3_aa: CASSLVGERVDEQFF
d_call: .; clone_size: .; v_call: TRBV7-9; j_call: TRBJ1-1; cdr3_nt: TGTGCCAGCAGCAACCAGGGGAACACTGAAGCTTTCTTT; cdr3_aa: CASSNQGNTEAFF
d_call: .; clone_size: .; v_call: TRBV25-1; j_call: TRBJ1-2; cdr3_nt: TGTGCCAGCAGTCCGGCAGGTCAGCGGGGCTATGGCTACACCTTC; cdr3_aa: CASSPAGQRGYGYTF
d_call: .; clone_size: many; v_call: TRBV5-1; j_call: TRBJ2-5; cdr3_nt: TGCGCCAGCAGCTTGTTTTCTGATGGGCAAGAGACCCAGTACTTC; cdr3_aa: CASSLFSDGQETQYF
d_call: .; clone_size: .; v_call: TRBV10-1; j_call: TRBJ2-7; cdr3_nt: TGCGCCAGCAGTGACAGACTCTACGAGCAGTACTTC; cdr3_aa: CASSDRLYEQYF
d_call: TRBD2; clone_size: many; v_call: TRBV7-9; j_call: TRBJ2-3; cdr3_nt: TGTGCCAGCAGGGATGGACTAGCGGGGGGATTAACAGATACGCAGTATTTT; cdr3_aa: CASRDGLAGGLTDTQYF
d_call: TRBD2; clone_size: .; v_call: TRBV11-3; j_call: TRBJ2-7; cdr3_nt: TGTGCCAGCAGCACCCGGCGGGGGACTGCCCACGAGCAGTACTTC; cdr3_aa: CASSTRRGTAHEQYF
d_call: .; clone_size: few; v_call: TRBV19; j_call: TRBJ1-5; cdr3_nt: TGTGCCAGTAGTATAAGGCCGGGAAGTCAGCCCCAGCATTTT; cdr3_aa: CASSIRPGSQPQHF
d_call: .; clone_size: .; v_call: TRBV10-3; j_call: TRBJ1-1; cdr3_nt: TGTGCCATCAGTGACGAGGGTGTGTACACTGAAGCTCTCTTT; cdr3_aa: CAISDEGVYTEALF
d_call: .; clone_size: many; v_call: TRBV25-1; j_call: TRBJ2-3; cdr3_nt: TGTGCCAGCAGGCCCACGGGGGCTGACACAGATACGCAGTATTTT; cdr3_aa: CASRPTGADTDTQYF
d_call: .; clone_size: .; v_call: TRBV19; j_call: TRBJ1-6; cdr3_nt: TGTGCCAGTAGTATTAGGAGGGCGAATTCACCCCTCCACTTT; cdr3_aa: CASSIRRANSPLHF
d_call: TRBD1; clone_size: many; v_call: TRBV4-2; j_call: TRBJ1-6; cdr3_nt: TGTGCCAGCAGCCAAGATTGGGACAGTGATATATCACCCCTCCACTTT; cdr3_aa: CASSQDWDSDISPLHF
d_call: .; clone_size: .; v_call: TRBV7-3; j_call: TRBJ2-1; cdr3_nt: TGTGCTAGCAGCTTAACCAGGGCGAATGAGCAGTTCTTC; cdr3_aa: CASSLTRANEQFF
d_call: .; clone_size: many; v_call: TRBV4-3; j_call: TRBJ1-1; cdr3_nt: TGCGCCAGCAGCCAAGATAACGTAGGAACTGAAGCTTTCTTT; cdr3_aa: CASSQDNVGTEAFF
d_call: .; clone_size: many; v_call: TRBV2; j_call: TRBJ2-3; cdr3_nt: TGTGCCACCGCGAGCAGCACAGATACGCAGTATTTT; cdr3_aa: CATASSTDTQYF
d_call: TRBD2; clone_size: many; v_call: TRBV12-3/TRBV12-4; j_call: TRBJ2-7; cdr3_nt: TGTGCCAGCAACCAGGGAGGGGTAAGGTACGAGCAGTACTTC; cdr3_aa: CASNQGGVRYEQYF
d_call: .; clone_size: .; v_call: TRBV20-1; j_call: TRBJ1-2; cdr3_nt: TGCATGGTGACCGGGGAGGGCTATGGCTACACCTTC; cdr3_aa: CMVTGEGYGYTF
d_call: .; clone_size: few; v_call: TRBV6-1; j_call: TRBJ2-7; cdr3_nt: TGTGCCAGCAGTGGGTACAGGGGGGGCTACGAGCAGTACTTC; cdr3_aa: CASSGYRGGYEQYF